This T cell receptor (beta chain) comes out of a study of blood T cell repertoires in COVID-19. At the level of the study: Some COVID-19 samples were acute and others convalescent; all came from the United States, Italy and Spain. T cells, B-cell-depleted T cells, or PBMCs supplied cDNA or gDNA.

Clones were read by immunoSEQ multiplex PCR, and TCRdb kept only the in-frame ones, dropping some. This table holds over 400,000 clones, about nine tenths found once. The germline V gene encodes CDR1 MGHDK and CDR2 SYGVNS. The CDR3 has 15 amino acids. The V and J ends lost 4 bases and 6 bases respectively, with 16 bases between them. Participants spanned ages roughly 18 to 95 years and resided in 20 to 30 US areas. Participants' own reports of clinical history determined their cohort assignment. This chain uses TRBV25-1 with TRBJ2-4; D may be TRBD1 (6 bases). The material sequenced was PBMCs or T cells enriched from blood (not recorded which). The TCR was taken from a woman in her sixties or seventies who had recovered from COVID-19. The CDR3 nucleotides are TGTGCCAGCAGTGTTTCAGGGGAGTCAAGAAACATTCAGTACTTC. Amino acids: CASSVSGESRNIQYF.